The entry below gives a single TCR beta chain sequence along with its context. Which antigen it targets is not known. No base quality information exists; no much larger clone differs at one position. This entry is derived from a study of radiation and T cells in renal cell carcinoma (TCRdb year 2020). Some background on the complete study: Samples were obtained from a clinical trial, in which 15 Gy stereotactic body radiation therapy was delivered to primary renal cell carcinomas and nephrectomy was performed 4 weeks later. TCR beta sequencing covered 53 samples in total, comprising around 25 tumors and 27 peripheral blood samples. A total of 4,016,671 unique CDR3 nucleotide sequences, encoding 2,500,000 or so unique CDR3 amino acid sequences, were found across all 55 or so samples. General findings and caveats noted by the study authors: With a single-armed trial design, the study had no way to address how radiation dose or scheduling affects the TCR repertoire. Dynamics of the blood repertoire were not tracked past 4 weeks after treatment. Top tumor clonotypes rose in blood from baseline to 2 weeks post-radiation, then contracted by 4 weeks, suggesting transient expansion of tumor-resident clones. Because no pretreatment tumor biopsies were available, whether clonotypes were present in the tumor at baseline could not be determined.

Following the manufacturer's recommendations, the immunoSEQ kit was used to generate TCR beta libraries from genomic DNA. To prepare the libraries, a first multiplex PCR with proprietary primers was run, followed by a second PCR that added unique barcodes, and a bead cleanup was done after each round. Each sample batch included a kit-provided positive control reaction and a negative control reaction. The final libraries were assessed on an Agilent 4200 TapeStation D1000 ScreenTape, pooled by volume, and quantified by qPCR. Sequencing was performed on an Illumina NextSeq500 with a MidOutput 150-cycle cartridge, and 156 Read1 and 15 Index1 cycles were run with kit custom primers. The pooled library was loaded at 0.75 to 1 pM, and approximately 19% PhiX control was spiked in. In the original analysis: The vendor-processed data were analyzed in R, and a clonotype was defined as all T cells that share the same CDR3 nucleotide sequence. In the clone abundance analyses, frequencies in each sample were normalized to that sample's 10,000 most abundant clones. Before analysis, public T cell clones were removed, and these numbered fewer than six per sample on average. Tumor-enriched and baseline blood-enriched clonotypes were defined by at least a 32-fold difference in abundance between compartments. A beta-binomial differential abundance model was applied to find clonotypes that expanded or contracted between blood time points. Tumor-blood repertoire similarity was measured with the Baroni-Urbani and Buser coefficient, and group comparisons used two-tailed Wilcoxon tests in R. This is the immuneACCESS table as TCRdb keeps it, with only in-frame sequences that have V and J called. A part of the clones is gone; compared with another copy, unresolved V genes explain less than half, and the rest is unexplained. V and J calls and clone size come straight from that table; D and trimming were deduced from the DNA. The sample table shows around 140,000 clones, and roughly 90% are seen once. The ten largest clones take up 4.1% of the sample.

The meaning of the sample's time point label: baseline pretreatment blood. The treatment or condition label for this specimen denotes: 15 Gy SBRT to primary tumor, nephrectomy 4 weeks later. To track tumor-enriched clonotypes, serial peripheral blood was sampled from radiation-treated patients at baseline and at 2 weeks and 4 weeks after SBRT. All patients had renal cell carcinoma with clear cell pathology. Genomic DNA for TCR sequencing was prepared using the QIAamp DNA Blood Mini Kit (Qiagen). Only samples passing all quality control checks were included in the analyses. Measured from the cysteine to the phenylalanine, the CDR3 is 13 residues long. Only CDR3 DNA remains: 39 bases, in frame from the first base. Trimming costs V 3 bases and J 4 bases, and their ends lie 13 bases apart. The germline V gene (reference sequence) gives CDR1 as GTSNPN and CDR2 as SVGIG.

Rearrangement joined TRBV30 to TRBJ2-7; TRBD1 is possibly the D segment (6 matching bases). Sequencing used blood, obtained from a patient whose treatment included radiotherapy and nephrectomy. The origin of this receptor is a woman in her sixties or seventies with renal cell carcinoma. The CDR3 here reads CAWSPDSPYEQYF. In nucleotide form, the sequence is TGTGCCTGGAGCCCGGACAGCCCGTACGAGCAGTACTTC.